Shown below are 4 T cell receptor beta chains from a single sample sequenced in a study of CD8 T cells in Susac syndrome. It was with random hexamers that roughly 0.45 to 1 ug RNA was reverse transcribed. MiXCR, run by TCRdb on the immunoSEQ multiplex PCR reads, gives a single entry per CDR3 protein. The sample includes about 200,000 distinct CDR3 sequences, roughly 94% of them seen just once. The sample taken for sequencing was CD4+ T cells from PBMCs. The receptors here all came from a human donor in good health.

The chain carries TRBV2 and TRBJ2-7; no clear D. The CDR3 is 13 residues long. From germline, CDR1 is SNHLY and CDR2 FYNNEI. Trimming stripped 2 bases from V and 4 bases from J, with 9 bases between. CDR3 sequence reads: CASSESLPYEQYV. The CDR3 region has the DNA TGTGCCAGCAGTGAAAGCCTACCTTACGAGCAGTACGTC.

The chain joins TRBV20-1 to TRBJ2-7; possibly TRBD1 for D (5 bases). CDR1 is DFQATT, CDR2 SNEGSKA, per germline (reference sequence). This CDR3 comprises 12 residues. Deletions cut 0 bases from V and 9 bases from J, with 12 bases between. CDR3 region: CSAREGPGPQYV. As DNA, the CDR3 is TGCAGTGCTAGAGAGGGCCCAGGGCCGCAGTACGTC.

The chain uses TRBV7-2 and TRBJ2-3, with a tentative D call TRBD2 (6 bases). V lost 5 bases and J lost 3, with 15 bases in between. From germline, CDR1 is SGHTA and CDR2 FQGNSA. This CDR3 contains 15 residues. The CDR3, as DNA: TGTGCCAGCAGCCCCAGCCCGGGAGAAACAGATACGCAGTATTTT. It translates to CASSPSPGETDTQYF.

The chain links TRBV3-1 to TRBJ1-2, with TRBD1 matching 7 bases. The V segment lost 3 bases and the J segment 8 bases; nucleotides outside the gene matches: 9. Germline-derived CDR1 and CDR2 are LGHDT and YNNKEL (reference sequence). This CDR3 contains 14 residues. CDR3 amino acids: CASSQGTDPAGYTF. Here the CDR3 DNA reads TGTGCCAGCAGCCAGGGGACAGACCCCGCCGGCTACACCTTC.